A selection of T cell receptor beta chains follows, all from one sample in a study of technical replicates of blood from a few donors. The method was immunoSEQ multiplex PCR; TCRdb's version includes in-frame clones alone and lacks a portion of them. Of 75,000 to 95,000 clones in the sample, less than 96% are singletons; the top ten hold about 0.39%. Sequences were obtained from T cells isolated from PBMCs. Receptor source: a human donor in good health. The conserved cysteine and the conserved F or W are not part of the CDR3 here.

V gene	J gene	CDR3 length	CDR3 protein
TRBV7-2	TRBJ2-7	13	ASSPGLAGRSEQY
TRBV28	TRBJ1-1	14	ASSLGQTGMNTEAF
TRBV6-1	TRBJ2-7	13	ASSDQAGASYEQY
TRBV18	TRBJ1-2	11	ASSPRQVYGYT
TRBV4-3	TRBJ2-2	13	ASSPEGGVTGELF
TRBV7-9	TRBJ1-3	15	ASSLEVGQASVNTIY
TRBV5-8	TRBJ1-2	13	ASSPNPGGAYGYT
TRBV4-3	TRBJ2-1	15	ASSQDHAGATYNEQF
TRBV12-2	TRBJ1-3	11	ASRLGPSNTIY
TRBV19	TRBJ2-1	12	ASKLAGGPDEQF
TRBV27	TRBJ1-2	12	ASSLSGQGRGYT
TRBV18	TRBJ2-5	12	ASSPRTEEETQY
TRBV18	TRBJ2-7	12	ASSPSLGGHEQY
TRBV27	TRBJ2-7	14	ASSLTSGRASYEQY
TRBV5-4	TRBJ2-3	12	ASSFGGGTDTQY
TRBV7-9	TRBJ1-1	13	ASSPTGGGDTEAF
TRBV7-2	TRBJ2-2	13	ASSLASGTTGELF
TRBV7-2	TRBJ1-1	11	ASSLRGGGEAF
TRBV27	TRBJ2-1	11	ASSFGQVNEQF
TRBV13	TRBJ2-1	12	ASSFPGRVNEQF
TRBV5-6	TRBJ1-1	14	ASSPLGGGSNTEAF
TRBV9	TRBJ2-1	11	ASSPNSYNEQF
TRBV4-1	TRBJ2-7	12	ASSQDPVSYEQY
TRBV5-8	TRBJ2-7	13	ASSLLVAGIYEQY
TRBV2	TRBJ2-7	9	ASSTDPEQY
TRBV7-9	TRBJ1-2	12	ASSLGLTGYGYT
TRBV11-2	TRBJ2-2	11	ASSLRQTGELF
TRBV19	TRBJ2-4	11	ASGIDREDIQY
TRBV6-1	TRBJ1-5	14	ASSELSRGSNQPQH
TRBV5-4	TRBJ1-2	13	ASSLSGIANYGYT
TRBV27	TRBJ1-5	12	ASSSGTENQPQH
TRBV19	TRBJ1-1	9	ASSIYTEAF
TRBV28	TRBJ1-1	9	ASSQGYEAF
TRBV11-2	TRBJ2-7	13	ASSASGIASYEQY
TRBV28	TRBJ1-2	13	ASSLFLAGAGGYT
TRBV6-5	TRBJ2-7	13	ASTQGLAGSYEQY
TRBV7-9	TRBJ2-3	10	ASSSSLDTQY
TRBV5-1	TRBJ2-1	13	ASSAQTGLANEQF
TRBV19	TRBJ2-2	13	ASSLQLAYTGELF
TRBV5-5	TRBJ1-4	14	ASSLGAVTSNEKLF
TRBV5-4	TRBJ1-2	11	ASSFRDSYGYT
TRBV10-3	TRBJ2-1	13	AISGVNSGANEQF
TRBV5-5	TRBJ1-5	12	ASSPTGDDQPQH
TRBV29-1	TRBJ2-7	13	SVEVLAGANYEQY
TRBV7-3	TRBJ2-5	11	ASSLLTGETQY
TRBV7-6	TRBJ2-2	11	ASSYLQAGELF
TRBV5-4	TRBJ2-2	12	ASSVTGNTGELF
TRBV15	TRBJ2-7	14	ATSRALDRGKNEQY
TRBV27	TRBJ2-3	12	ASSWTGGTDTQY
TRBV4-1	TRBJ2-7	13	ASSQLAPGVYEQY
TRBV6-6	TRBJ1-4	13	ASSSAGVSNEKLF
TRBV10-3	TRBJ1-2	10	AIRDSNYGYT
TRBV11-3	TRBJ1-1	13	ASSRRQASDTEAF